The 22 T cell receptor beta chains given below trace back to one sample, sequenced in a study of blood T cell repertoires in COVID-19. Using immunoSEQ multiplex PCR, the repertoire was profiled, and TCRdb retains in-frame clones only, with some absent. The sample shows some 110,000 clones, approximately 80% of them seen only once. Source material: peripheral blood. The receptors come from a woman aged 80 or over with active or convalescent COVID-19.

This chain connects TRBV7-8 to TRBJ1-2, with unresolved D. Germline V gene sequence: CDR1 SGHVS, CDR2 FQNEAQ. The CDR3 is made up of 17 amino acids. The V end was cut by 2 bases, the J end by 3 bases, with 19 bases between. CDR3 sequence (DNA): TGTGCCAGCAGCTTAAATCGCATAGGGCAGCGGGACTATGGCTACACCTTC. Protein product: CASSLNRIGQRDYGYTF.

The chain links TRBV7-6 to TRBJ2-5; perhaps TRBD2 as D (6 bases). The CDR3 has 16 residues. V lost 4 bases and J lost 0, with 15 bases in between. Germline assignment: CDR1 SGHVS and CDR2 FNYEAQ. The CDR3 DNA follows: TGTGCCAGCAGCTCCCAGGGCGGGGCTTACCAAGAGACCCAGTACTTC. Encoded protein: CASSSQGGAYQETQYF.

The chain combines TRBV27 with TRBJ2-7, with 9 bases fitting TRBD1. The CDR3 sequence is 16 residues long. Trimming cost V 4 bases and J 1 base; bases outside gene matches: 8. Germline V lookup: CDR1 MNHEY, CDR2 SMNVEV (reference sequence). The CDR3 region is CASSSTPGQGSYEQYF. The CDR3 DNA follows: TGTGCCAGCAGTTCGACGCCGGGACAGGGATCCTACGAGCAGTACTTC.

In this sample, this clone turned up a few times. The identical CDR3 is also encoded by other nucleotide sequences in the sample. The V gene is TRBV3-1 (or the pseudogene TRBV3-2), the J gene TRBJ1-6; D unclear. Germline V gene data show CDR1 as LGHDT and CDR2 as YNNKEL (reference sequence). The CDR3 sequence is 15 residues long. Trimming shortened V by 1 base and J by 7 bases, and 11 bases separated the two germline ends. CDR3: CASSQGRSGNSPLHF. The CDR3 DNA reads as TGTGCCAGCAGCCAAGGACGGAGCGGAAATTCACCCCTCCACTTT.

This chain links TRBV9 with TRBJ2-2, with D possibly being TRBD1 (5 bases). CDR1 is SGDLS and CDR2 is YYNGEE in the germline V gene. This CDR3 is built from 16 residues. V lost 1 base, J lost 4 bases, and 14 bases lay in between. The CDR3 nucleotides read TGTGCCAGCAGCGTAAAGGCAGGGAAACGCACCGGGGAGCTGTTTTTT. This codes for CASSVKAGKRTGELFF. Based on the CDR3 plus reference TRBV9 and TRBJ2-2, the full variable domain is DSGVTQTPKHLITATGQRVTLRCSPRSGDLSVYWYQQSLDQGLQFLIQYYNGEERAKGNILERFSAQQFPDLHSELNLSSLELGDSALYFCASSVKAGKRTGELFFGEGSRLTVL.

V usage is TRBV27 and J usage is TRBJ2-7; possibly TRBD2 for D (6 bases). CDR1 and CDR2 (germline): MNHEY, SMNVEV (reference sequence). The V gene lost 8 bases and the J gene lost 4 bases, with 15 bases spanning the gap. The CDR3 loop spans 13 amino acids. The CDR3, as DNA: TGTGCCAGCCGGACGGGTGGGGGGTACGAGCAGTACTTC. Amino acid sequence: CASRTGGGYEQYF.

The CDR3 sequence is CASSFSLAGGPPFF. DNA for the CDR3: TGTGCCAGCAGTTTTTCACTAGCGGGGGGGCCGCCGTTCTTC. The gene calls are TRBV27 and TRBJ2-1; 13 nucleotides agree with TRBD2. V lost 3 bases, J lost 15 bases, and 8 bases stayed unmatched. CDR1 is MNHEY and CDR2 is SMNVEV in the germline V gene (reference sequence). This CDR3 spans 14 amino acids.

The V gene is TRBV19, the J gene TRBJ1-5; the match to TRBD1 covers 7 bases. This CDR3 spans 13 amino acids. V lost 9 bases, J lost 5 bases, and 7 bases stayed unmatched. The germline V gene has CDR1 LNHDA and CDR2 SQIVND (reference sequence). CDR3 residues: CASGRGGHQPQHF. CDR3 DNA: TGTGCCAGCGGGAGAGGGGGCCATCAGCCCCAGCATTTT. Based on the CDR3 plus reference TRBV19 and TRBJ1-5, the full variable domain is DGGITQSPKYLFRKEGQNVTLSCEQNLNHDAMYWYRQDPGQGLRLIYYSQIVNDFQKGDIAEGYSVSREKKESFPLTVTSAQKNPTAFYLCASGRGGHQPQHFGDGTRLSIL.

The chain uses TRBV27 and TRBJ2-3; 12 bases fit TRBD1. V dropped 3 bases and J dropped 6; count of bases not matched to a gene: 10. In germline, CDR1 is MNHEY, CDR2 SMNVEV (reference sequence). The CDR3 covers 17 residues. CDR3 region: CASSFRGTGGFKDTQYF. The DNA for the CDR3 is TGTGCCAGCAGTTTTCGGGGGACAGGGGGCTTCAAGGATACGCAGTATTTT.

The gene calls are TRBV7-2 and TRBJ1-1, with unresolved D. Looked up from germline, CDR1 is SGHTA and CDR2 is FQGNSA. The CDR3 runs to 15 residues. Trimming shortened V by 6 bases and J by 5 bases, and 19 bases separated the two germline ends. CDR3 region: CASRLRFGPGTEAFF. The DNA for the CDR3 is TGTGCCAGCAGACTCCGATTCGGGCCGGGGACTGAAGCTTTCTTT.

This clone was detected a few times. J is TRBJ1-6 and V is TRBV10-3; D unresolved. The length of the CDR3 is 13 residues. CDR1 and CDR2 (germline): ENHRY, SYGVKD. Trimming took 8 bases from V and 12 from J, leaving 17 bases between them. The CDR3 sequence is CAISEREGIPLHF. Here the CDR3 DNA reads TGTGCCATCTCAGAACGGGAGGGCATACCCCTCCACTTT.

The V call is TRBV7-9, the J call TRBJ1-3; 9 bases match TRBD1. This CDR3 contains 15 residues. Germline loops: CDR1 SEHNR, CDR2 FQNEAQ (reference sequence). The V gene end was trimmed by 5 bases and the J gene end by 4 bases; junction bases not matched to a gene: 6. The CDR3 bases are TGTGCCAGCAGCCGCTCGGGACAGGGAGGAAACACCATATATTTT. It yields the protein CASSRSGQGGNTIYF.

This clone was detected only a few times. This chain uses TRBV5-8 with TRBJ2-7; 8 bases fit TRBD1. V was clipped by 2 bases and J by 7 bases; unmatched bases: 5. CDR3 size: 13 residues. Germline CDR1 reads SGHTS; CDR2 reads YDEGEE. The CDR3 protein is CASSLTGGGEQYF. CDR3 in DNA: TGTGCCAGCAGCTTAACAGGGGGTGGTGAGCAGTACTTC.

The gene calls are TRBV19 and TRBJ2-4, with 9 nucleotides matching TRBD2. The CDR3 totals 19 residues. Germline values: CDR1 LNHDA, CDR2 SQIVND (reference sequence). Unmatched junction bases numbered 10, after V lost 0 bases and J lost 1 base. CDR3 bases: TGTGCCAGTAGTATAGATCCCCCCTCGAGCGGGAGGGCCAAAAACATTCAGTACTTC. Protein: CASSIDPPSSGRAKNIQYF.

The rearrangement uses TRBV28 and TRBJ2-5, with D possibly TRBD2 on 5 matching bases. Germline V gives CDR1 MDHEN, CDR2 SYDVKM. The CDR3 length is 14 residues. V was pared by 4 bases and J by 2 bases, with 11 bases between. The DNA for the CDR3 is TGTGCCAGCAGTTCCCCGGGGTATCAAGAGACCCAGTACTTC. Encoded protein: CASSSPGYQETQYF.

J is TRBJ2-6 and V is TRBV9, with a weak D call TRBD1 (6 bases). Germline assignment: CDR1 SGDLS and CDR2 YYNGEE. This CDR3 spans 15 amino acids. The V gene lost 4 bases and the J gene lost 4 bases, with 12 bases spanning the gap. In DNA form, the CDR3 reads TGTGCCAGCAGCCTAACAGGGTACGGGGCCAACGTCCTGACTTTC. Protein product: CASSLTGYGANVLTF.

The rearrangement uses TRBV30 and TRBJ2-7; TRBD1 matches at 12 bases. The CDR3 spans 14 residues. CDR1 is GTSNPN, CDR2 SVGIG, per germline (reference sequence). Trimming at V came to 2 bases and at J to 9 bases, leaving 8 bases not matched to a gene. For the CDR3, the DNA is TGTGCCTGGAGTAAGGGACAGGGGGCGCTCGGGCAGTACTTC. This sequence encodes CAWSKGQGALGQYF.

This chain links TRBV7-3 with TRBJ1-1; no definite D call. Trimming removed 5 bases at V and 6 bases at J, with 13 bases between. The germline V gene encodes CDR1 SGHTA and CDR2 FQGTGA. This CDR3 is 13 amino acids long. CDR3 in amino acids: CASSPSSLSEAFF. The CDR3, as DNA: TGTGCCAGCAGCCCCTCCAGTTTATCTGAAGCTTTCTTT.

This clone was detected once. The chain carries TRBV7-2 and TRBJ1-2; D might be TRBD1 (6 bases). V was clipped by 5 bases and J by 2 bases, with 9 bases between them. Germline V CDR1 and CDR2: SGHTA, FQGNSA. This CDR3 comprises 13 residues. For the CDR3, the DNA is TGTGCCAGCAGCCCCGACAGGAACTATGGCTACACCTTC. Its protein product is CASSPDRNYGYTF. Variable domain in full (rest from reference TRBV7-2 and TRBJ1-2): GAGVSQSPSNKVTEKGKDVELRCDPISGHTALYWYRQSLGQGLEFLIYFQGNSAPDKSGLPSDRFSAERTGGSVSTLTIQRTQQEDSAVYLCASSPDRNYGYTFGSGTRLTVV.

The chain combines TRBV19 with TRBJ2-6, with a possible D match to TRBD2 (6 bases). Germline V lookup: CDR1 LNHDA, CDR2 SQIVND (reference sequence). The CDR3 contains 16 residues. V gave up 6 bases and J gave up 2 bases, with 14 bases separating them. CDR3 DNA sequence: TGTGCCAGTAGCAATCCCGGGAGCACTGGGGCCAACGTCCTGACTTTC. It yields the protein CASSNPGSTGANVLTF.

V gene TRBV6-2 or TRBV6-3 combines with J gene TRBJ2-6; TRBD1 matches at 7 bases. The CDR3 spans 17 residues. Per germline, CDR1 MNHEY and CDR2 SVGEGT. Trimming at V came to 4 bases and at J to 4 bases, leaving 10 bases not matched to a gene. Here the CDR3 reads CASSFRGGAVGANVLTF. CDR3 bases: TGTGCCAGCAGTTTTAGAGGGGGCGCGGTAGGGGCCAACGTCCTGACTTTC.

The chain links TRBV7-2 to TRBJ1-5; D is uncertain. The length of the CDR3 is 14 residues. The V end was cut by 0 bases, the J end by 0 bases, with 3 bases between. Germline CDR1 SGHTA, CDR2 FQGNSA. The DNA of the CDR3 is TGTGCCAGCAGCTTAGCTTATAGCAATCAGCCCCAGCATTTT. Translation gives CASSLAYSNQPQHF.